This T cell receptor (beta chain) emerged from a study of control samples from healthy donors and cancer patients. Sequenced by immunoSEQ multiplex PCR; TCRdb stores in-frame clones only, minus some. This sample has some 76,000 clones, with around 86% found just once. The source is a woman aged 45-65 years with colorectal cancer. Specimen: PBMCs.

The CDR3 DNA reads TGTGCCAGCAGTCGACAGGGGGCTCAATATGGCTACACCTTC. This codes for CASSRQGAQYGYTF. The J gene is TRBJ1-2, the V gene TRBV3-1 (or the pseudogene TRBV3-2), with 10 bases lining up with TRBD1. CDR3 length: 14 residues. V was clipped by 6 bases and J by 5 bases; unmatched bases: 6. CDR1 and CDR2 from the germline V gene are LGHDT and YNNKEL (reference sequence).